This section outlines one T cell receptor beta chain sequence together with its context. The protocol was immunoSEQ multiplex PCR, while the TCRdb copy is restricted to in-frame clones and leaves out a portion. The sample lists more than 35,000 clones; approximately 83% were seen once. The data were taken from a study of blood T cell repertoires in COVID-19. The sequenced sample consisted of peripheral blood. The receptor was derived from a woman of 80 years or more with acute or convalescent COVID-19.

Here the CDR3 DNA reads TGTGCCAGCAGCTTAGCGCCGTCCCAGTCCGTACAAGAGACCCAGTACTTC. Residues: CASSLAPSQSVQETQYF. The chain is built from TRBV7-2 and TRBJ2-5; D is undetermined. Germline assignment: CDR1 SGHTA and CDR2 FQGNSA. The CDR3 totals 17 residues. V was cut by 0 bases and J by 2 bases, with 16 bases left in between.